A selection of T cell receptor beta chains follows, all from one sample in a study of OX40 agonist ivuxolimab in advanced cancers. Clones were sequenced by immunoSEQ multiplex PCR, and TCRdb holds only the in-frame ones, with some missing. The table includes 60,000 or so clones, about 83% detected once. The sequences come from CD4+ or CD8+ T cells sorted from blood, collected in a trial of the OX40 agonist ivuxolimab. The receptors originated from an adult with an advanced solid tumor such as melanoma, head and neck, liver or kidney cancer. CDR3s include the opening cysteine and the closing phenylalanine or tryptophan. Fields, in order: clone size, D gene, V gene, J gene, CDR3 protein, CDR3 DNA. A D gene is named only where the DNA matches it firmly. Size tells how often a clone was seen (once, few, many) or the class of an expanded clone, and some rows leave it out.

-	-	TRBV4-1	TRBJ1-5	CASSQGGPQPQHF	TGCGCCAGCAGCCAAGGCGGGCCTCAGCCCCAGCATTTT
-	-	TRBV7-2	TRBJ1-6	CASSLAPLLDSPLHF	TGTGCCAGCAGCTTAGCCCCCTTGCTTGATTCACCCCTCCACTTT
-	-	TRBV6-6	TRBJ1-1	CASKLVSANTEAFF	TGTGCCAGCAAACTGGTATCGGCGAACACTGAAGCTTTCTTT
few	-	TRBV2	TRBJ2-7	CASSDLGGPYSYEQYF	TGTGCCAGCAGTGATTTGGGGGGCCCCTACTCCTACGAGCAGTACTTC
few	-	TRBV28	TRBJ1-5	CASSPTGTTNQPQHF	TGTGCCAGCAGCCCTACAGGGACCACCAATCAGCCCCAGCATTTT
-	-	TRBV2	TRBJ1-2	CASSDGGAYDAGYTF	TGTGCCAGCAGTGACGGGGGGGCGTACGACGCGGGCTACACCTTC
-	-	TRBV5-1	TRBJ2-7	CASSPTGAVYEQYF	TGCGCCAGCAGCCCTACAGGAGCCGTCTACGAGCAGTACTTC
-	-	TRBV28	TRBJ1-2	CASSTGIAGYTF	TGTGCCAGCAGTACAGGGATAGCAGGCTACACCTTC
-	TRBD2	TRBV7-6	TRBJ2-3	CASSPSWGEGYTSVTSTDTQYF	TGTGCCAGCAGCCCCTCGTGGGGGGAGGGGTACACTAGCGTCACTAGCACAGATACGCAGTATTTT
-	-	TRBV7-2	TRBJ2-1	CASSLSRTYNEQFF	TGTGCCAGCAGCTTATCCCGGACCTACAATGAGCAGTTCTTC
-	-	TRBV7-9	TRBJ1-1	CASSGQPEGEAFF	TGTGCCAGCAGTGGACAGCCCGAGGGTGAAGCTTTCTTT
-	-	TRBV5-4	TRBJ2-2	CASSLTSNTGELFF	TGTGCCAGCAGCCTGACATCGAACACCGGGGAGCTGTTTTTT
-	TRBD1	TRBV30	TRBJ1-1	CAWSYKGTGAEAFF	TGTGCCTGGAGTTACAAAGGGACAGGGGCTGAAGCTTTCTTT
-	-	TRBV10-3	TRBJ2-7	CAITRERLGEQYF	TGTGCCATCACCCGGGAGAGGTTAGGCGAGCAGTACTTC
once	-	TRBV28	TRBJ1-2	CASTSHANYGYTF	TGTGCCAGCACCTCCCACGCTAACTATGGCTACACCTTC
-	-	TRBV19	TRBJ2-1	CASSISLGGFYNEQFF	TGTGCCAGTAGTATCTCCTTAGGGGGGTTCTACAATGAGCAGTTCTTC
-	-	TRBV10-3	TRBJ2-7	CAISEIQDTGRGPLYF	TGTGCCATCAGTGAGATACAAGATACAGGCAGGGGCCCCCTGTACTTC
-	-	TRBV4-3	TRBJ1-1	CASSQDLPGRLNTEAFF	TGCGCCAGCAGCCAAGATCTACCCGGGCGACTGAACACTGAAGCTTTCTTT
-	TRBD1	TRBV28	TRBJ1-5	CATYPGQGGQPQHF	TGTGCCACCTACCCGGGACAGGGGGGTCAGCCCCAGCATTTT
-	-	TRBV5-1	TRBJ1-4	CASSLQRQANEKLFF	TGCGCCAGCAGCTTACAACGACAGGCTAATGAAAAACTGTTTTTT
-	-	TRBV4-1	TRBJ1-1	CASSGRTRGTEAFF	TGCGCCAGCAGCGGTCGGACTCGGGGCACTGAAGCTTTCTTT
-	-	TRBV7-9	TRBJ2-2	CASRGTPTALTGELFF	TGTGCCAGCAGGGGGACCCCGACAGCCCTCACCGGGGAGCTGTTTTTT